Here is one TCR beta chain with its context. Its specific antigen is unknown. Base quality data are lacking; no much larger clone is found one base away. The data stem from a study of human T cells and chemical hapten exposure (dated by TCRdb to the early 2020s). With regard to the full study: For sensitization, 2% DPC in acetone was applied to an approximately 2 cm by approximately 2 cm area of upper inner arm skin. Throughout the study period of roughly 24 weeks, patients also received therapeutic DPC doses to the scalp every week. Patch tests used Finn chambers with 0.01% DPC on the upper back, scored after 6 days by International Contact Dermatitis Research Group standards. The patient cohort, mostly female, included alopecia areata with under or over 50% scalp involvement, alopecia totalis and alopecia universalis. Libraries were pooled for sequencing, and per-sample TCR yields varied mainly because of small differences in library volumes within the pool. This study followed changes in the peripheral blood TCR repertoire in vivo during primary and secondary sensitization of alopecia patients to the hapten diphenylcyclopropenone (DPC). Blood was sampled from patients pre-sensitization (week 0) and at 2, 6 and about 24 weeks after DPC sensitization. Blood for TCR sequencing was provided by twenty-nine alopecia patients at one to four time points (pre-sensitization, 2, 6 and 24 weeks). Paper-wide results and their limitations: After repeated subsampling, the strength of the expansion versus patch-test correlation and the threshold at which it became significant changed. The number of PT1 expanded TCRs positively correlated with patch test score, significant at thresholds 8, 16 and 32 but not 4. Expanded TCRs formed significantly more large CDR3 similarity clusters than pre-sensitization or healthy control sets, consistent with antigen-driven responses. No change with DPC sensitization was found in the number of TCRs above 1 in 1000 frequency, and no evidence of global repertoire structure alterations was found. All patients had alopecia, a presumed autoimmune disease, so their immune response might differ from that of healthy individuals.

Library preparation used RACE. The data were produced on a NextSeq 500. Library preparation attached unique molecular identifiers to individual cDNA molecules for quantitative, reproducible TCR counting. From each blood RNA sample, both TCR alpha and TCR beta chains were sequenced. On the study's bioinformatics: The median number of TCRs per sample was around 100,000, ranging from 23,224 to 690,600. V, J and CDR3 annotation of the TCR reads was carried out using the Decombinator software suite. To make PS versus PT1 abundance plots, every sample was subsampled to the same number of TCRs (28,000). TCRs were defined as expanded if absent before sensitization and observed at least eight times at the 2-week time point. TCRdb itself trimmed the public reads at Q25 with fastp, ran MiXCR and retained productive beta chains. Rows with a matching CDR3 protein are joined into one entry that keeps the most common DNA and genes. The V and J calls, along with clone size, are taken from TCRdb and not from the paper's own processing. The sample table contains 180,000 or so distinct CDR3 sequences; only one count was recorded for under 35% of them. The biggest ten clones account for approximately 3% of the sample.

Relative to germline, V is missing 6 bases and J is missing 4 bases, with 7 bases of the junction outside any gene match. CDR1 and CDR2, per the germline V gene, are MNHEY and SVGAGI. The cysteine opens and the phenylalanine closes a CDR3 of 15 amino acids. Just CDR3 DNA is preserved here, 45 bases in frame from base 1. The label giving this sample's time point can be read as: pre-sensitization, week 0. The treatment or condition label on this specimen signifies: therapeutic diphenylcyclopropenone sensitization with weekly scalp DPC. Blood at each patch-test visit was drawn before the patch test was applied. To be eligible, patients had to be aged 18 to 70, diagnosed with alopecia and judged suitable for DPC therapy, while pregnant patients were excluded. Total RNA was extracted from unfractionated whole blood that had been collected in Tempus Blood RNA tubes.

Specimen: whole blood, collected in connection with sensitization to the hapten diphenylcyclopropenone (DPC). The sequence joins TRBV6-5 to TRBJ1-4, and TRBD1 matches 8 of the central bases. This TCR was recovered from a woman in her twenties or thirties with alopecia areata. Some clones in this sample may be carry-over from other donors' samples. The nucleotide sequence reads as follows: TGTGCCAGCAGCCCCGACAGGGGCCTTAATGAAAAACTGTTTTTT. It specifies CASSPDRGLNEKLFF.